The 8 T cell receptor beta chains given below trace back to one sample, sequenced in a study of OX40 agonist ivuxolimab in advanced cancers. Here immunoSEQ multiplex PCR was the method, and the copy in TCRdb shows in-frame clones only, minus some. This sample yields around 89,000 clones, of which roughly 90% are seen a single time; approximately 0.7% belongs to the top ten. The sequenced sample was CD4+ or CD8+ T cells sorted from blood, obtained in a trial of the OX40 agonist ivuxolimab. These TCRs come from an adult with an advanced solid tumor such as melanoma, head and neck, liver or kidney cancer.

The CDR3 sequence is CASSRPPGDGYGYTF. The CDR3 DNA reads TGTGCCAGTAGTCGTCCTCCCGGGGACGGCTATGGCTACACCTTC. The chain joins TRBV19 to TRBJ1-2; perhaps TRBD1 as D (5 bases). The V and J ends lost 5 bases and 4 bases respectively, with 17 bases between them. Germline CDR1 LNHDA, CDR2 SQIVND (reference sequence). The CDR3 runs to 15 residues.

The gene calls are TRBV7-7 and TRBJ2-2; perhaps TRBD1 as D (7 bases). Germline lookup yields CDR1 SSHAT and CDR2 FNYEAQ (reference sequence). V gave up 5 bases and J gave up 4 bases, with 17 bases separating them. The CDR3 runs to 16 residues. CDR3 sequence reads: CASSPSVQGGTGELFF. In nucleotides, the CDR3 is TGTGCCAGCAGCCCGTCAGTCCAGGGGGGCACCGGGGAGCTGTTTTTT.

V and J are TRBV30 and TRBJ2-7; 7 bases are shared with TRBD1. The CDR3 has 14 amino acids. V shed 1 base, J shed 4 bases, and the junction held 7 bases outside the gene matches. The germline CDR1 and CDR2 sequences are GTSNPN and SVGIG (reference sequence). The CDR3 bases are TGTGCCTGGAGTGCGAGGGGGCGCGGGTACGAGCAGTACTTC. Translated, it gives CAWSARGRGYEQYF.

This chain's CDR3 is CAISEGQRYDEQFF. The CDR3 coding sequence is TGTGCCATCAGTGAAGGTCAGAGGTATGATGAGCAGTTCTTC. This rearrangement joins TRBV10-3 to TRBJ2-1; D not resolved. CDR1 is ENHRY and CDR2 is SYGVKD in the germline V gene. CDR3 size: 14 residues. The V and J ends lost 3 bases and 8 bases respectively, with 14 bases between them.

The chain carries TRBV6-1 and TRBJ1-3; TRBD1 aligns across 7 bases. The CDR3 sequence is 15 residues long. The ends lost 7 bases at V and 1 base at J; junction bases unmatched: 7. Germline lookup yields CDR1 MNHNS and CDR2 SASEGT. In DNA form, the CDR3 reads TGTGCCAGCAACGGGCAGGGGGTGTCTGGAAACACCATATATTTT. Translating it yields CASNGQGVSGNTIYF.

This sequence joins TRBV30 and TRBJ1-2; TRBD1 matches at 9 bases. J was trimmed by 9 bases and V by 1 base; bases with no gene match: 3. Germline V gives CDR1 GTSNPN, CDR2 SVGIG (reference sequence). The CDR3 contains 12 residues. CDR3 nucleotide sequence: TGTGCCTGGAGTGCCGGACAGGGGCGCTACACCTTC. Translation: CAWSAGQGRYTF.

The chain recombines TRBV7-8 with TRBJ2-7, with D uncertain. The germline V and J ends were trimmed by 5 bases and 2 bases, with 13 bases remaining between them. Per germline, CDR1 SGHVS and CDR2 FQNEAQ. The CDR3 has 14 residues. DNA of the CDR3: TGTGCCAGCAGCCCGGCGACGGTTACCTACGAGCAGTACTTC. Its protein is CASSPATVTYEQYF.

The chain couples TRBV7-6 to TRBJ2-1; D call uncertain. Trimming left V 4 bases short and J 8 bases short, with 12 bases between. This CDR3 comprises 13 residues. Germline lookup yields CDR1 SGHVS and CDR2 FNYEAQ. For the CDR3, the DNA is TGTGCCAGCAGCTCTCTAGGGAAGTATGAGCAGTTCTTC. It translates to CASSSLGKYEQFF.